These 18 T cell receptor beta chains were sequenced from one sample in a study of T cells in Graves' hyperthyroidism and ophthalmopathy. Amplified TCR beta CDR3 regions came from RNA transcripts. HTBI primers were employed in a first-round RT-PCR of the TCR CDR3. TCRdb redid the calling of the multiplex PCR reads with MiXCR, one entry per CDR3 protein. The sample consists of a few hundred thousand distinct CDR3 sequences, around 16% of them appearing once. Sequencing was performed on blood. The origin of the receptors is a woman between 18 and 29 years old with Graves' hyperthyroidism.

This clonotype was seen ten or more times. CDR3 in DNA: TGCGCCAGCAGCTTACTGACAGGGAGGCGGGGAGAGACCCAGTACTTC. Translated, it gives CASSLLTGRRGETQYF. The genes are TRBV5-1 and TRBJ2-5; possible D gene TRBD1, 7 bases. The germline CDR1 and CDR2 sequences are SGHRS and YFSETQ. With 2 bases removed from V and 4 bases from J, the gap between germline ends came to 18 bases. This CDR3 spans 16 amino acids.

The chain joins TRBV4-1 to TRBJ2-1; 9 nucleotides align to TRBD1. CDR1 is MGHRA and CDR2 is YSYEKL in the germline V gene. Trimming cost V 2 bases and J 6 bases; bases outside gene matches: 5. The CDR3 is 15 amino acids. The CDR3 reads CASSQTGTGLNEQFF. CDR3 DNA sequence: TGCGCCAGCAGCCAAACCGGGACAGGGCTCAATGAGCAGTTCTTC.

This clonotype appeared many times. This chain joins TRBV20-1 and TRBJ2-7, with 7 bases identical to TRBD2. The CDR3 is 14 residues long. Looked up from germline, CDR1 is DFQATT and CDR2 is SNEGSKA (reference sequence). J gave up 0 bases and V 7 bases, and 9 bases lay outside the gene matches. This CDR3 is CSVKRVAGSYEQYF. The CDR3 nucleotides read TGCAGTGTCAAGAGGGTAGCGGGCTCCTACGAGCAGTACTTC.

The chain couples TRBV24-1 to TRBJ2-4; 8 bases fit TRBD2. The CDR3 is made up of 16 amino acids. V was clipped by 8 bases and J by 3 bases; unmatched bases: 11. The V gene's germline CDR1 is KGHDR and CDR2 SFDVKD. CDR3 sequence: CATITGGGGLKNIQYF. The CDR3 DNA reads as TGTGCCACCATCACCGGGGGGGGGGGCCTCAAAAACATTCAGTACTTC.

There are a few counts of this clonotype. The J gene is TRBJ2-7, the V gene TRBV3-1; D remains unclear. The ends were cut back, 0 bases at V and 6 bases at J, with 18 bases in the middle. The germline gives CDR1 LGHDT, CDR2 YNNKEL (reference sequence). The CDR3 runs 16 residues. This chain's CDR3 is CASSQDTSPRLLEQYF. The CDR3 nucleotides read TGTGCCAGCAGCCAAGATACGAGTCCACGTCTTCTCGAGCAGTACTTC.

This clonotype was observed many times. The chain joins TRBV2 to TRBJ1-3; D call uncertain. Looked up from germline, CDR1 is SNHLY and CDR2 is FYNNEI. The CDR3 runs 15 residues. Between the trimmed V and J ends, which lost 5 bases and 0 bases, there was a span of 11 bases. The CDR3 region is CASSTEAPSGNTIYF. Here the CDR3 DNA reads TGTGCCAGCAGTACCGAGGCGCCCTCTGGAAACACCATATATTTT.

This clonotype appeared many times. The V and J genes are TRBV28 and TRBJ1-1; possible D gene TRBD1, 5 bases. The CDR3 has 15 residues. The V gene's germline CDR1 is MDHEN and CDR2 SYDVKM. Between the trimmed V and J ends, which lost 4 bases and 3 bases, there was a span of 15 bases. The CDR3 spells CASSSHEGRYTEAFF. CDR3 DNA sequence: TGTGCCAGCAGTTCCCACGAGGGGCGATACACTGAAGCTTTCTTT. The full variable domain, in which reference TRBV28 and TRBJ1-1 provide the parts outside the CDR3, is DVKVTQSSRYLVKRTGEKVFLECVQDMDHENMFWYRQDPGLGLRLIYFSYDVKMKEKGDIPEGYSVSREKKERFSLILESASTNQTSMYLCASSSHEGRYTEAFFGQGTRLTVV.

The rearrangement uses TRBV7-8 and TRBJ2-1, with 9 bases fitting TRBD1. The V and J ends lost 5 bases and 6 bases, in that order; junction bases with no gene match: 5. Per germline, CDR1 SGHVS and CDR2 FQNEAQ. CDR3 length: 14 residues. CDR3 nucleotides: TGTGCCAGCAGCCGGGACAGGGTGCTCAATGAGCAGTTCTTC. As protein: CASSRDRVLNEQFF.

In its sample, this clonotype was seen a few times. The chain links TRBV7-9 to TRBJ2-4, with 9 positions matching TRBD1. The CDR3 is 15 residues long. J was trimmed by 6 bases and V by 5 bases; bases with no gene match: 8. The V gene's germline CDR1 is SEHNR and CDR2 FQNEAQ (reference sequence). For the CDR3, the DNA is TGTGCCAGCAGCCAGGACAGGGGTGGAGGAAACATTCAGTACTTC. This encodes CASSQDRGGGNIQYF. Full variable domain (remainder filled in from reference TRBV7-9 and TRBJ2-4): DTGVSQNPRHKITKRGQNVTFRCDPISEHNRLYWYRQTLGQGPEFLTYFQNEAQLEKSRLLSDRFSAERPKGSFSTLEIQRTEQGDSAMYLCASSQDRGGGNIQYFGAGTRLSVL.

This clonotype showed up just a few times. The CDR3 DNA reads as TGCAGTGCTAGAGATCCAGCTCAAGAGACCCAGTACTTC. Protein product: CSARDPAQETQYF. This sequence joins TRBV20-1 and TRBJ2-5; D not certain. The CDR3 runs 13 residues. CDR1 DFQATT and CDR2 SNEGSKA come from the germline V gene (reference sequence). V gave up 0 bases and J gave up 2 bases, with 7 bases separating them.

This clonotype appeared many times. The chain combines TRBV20-1 with TRBJ2-3, with D perhaps matching TRBD1 (5 bases). V shed 6 bases and J shed 5 bases, with 18 bases lying between them. The CDR3 runs 14 residues. The germline V gene encodes CDR1 DFQATT and CDR2 SNEGSKA (reference sequence). CDR3 in amino acids: CSAARTGFRDTQYF. In nucleotides, the CDR3 is TGCAGTGCCGCTAGAACAGGTTTCCGAGATACGCAGTATTTT.

This clonotype came up many times. The V and J genes are TRBV7-3 and TRBJ2-1; a possible D gene is TRBD2 (5 bases). This CDR3 is built from 12 residues. CDR1 and CDR2 from the germline V gene are SGHTA and FQGTGA. V gave up 4 bases and J gave up 8 bases, with 9 bases separating them. The CDR3: CASSSTDYEQFF. CDR3 nucleotide sequence: TGTGCCAGCAGCTCCACGGACTATGAGCAGTTCTTC. Full variable domain (remainder filled in from reference TRBV7-3 and TRBJ2-1): GAGVSQTPSNKVTEKGKYVELRCDPISGHTALYWYRQSLGQGPEFLIYFQGTGAADDSGLPNDRFFAVRPEGSVSTLKIQRTERGDSAVYLCASSSTDYEQFFGPGTRLTVL.

This clonotype appeared a few times. The chain links TRBV20-1 to TRBJ2-1; 7 bases map to TRBD1. The CDR3 spans 14 residues. Germline V gene data show CDR1 as DFQATT and CDR2 as SNEGSKA (reference sequence). J gave up 7 bases and V 0 bases, and 6 bases lay outside the gene matches. As DNA, the CDR3 is TGCAGTGCTAGAGAAGGGGGCGATGTAAATGAGCAGTTCTTC. It specifies CSAREGGDVNEQFF.

This clonotype appeared many times. The J gene is TRBJ2-3, the V gene TRBV5-1; 12 bases agree with TRBD2. Looked up from germline, CDR1 is SGHRS and CDR2 is YFSETQ. V shed 1 base, J shed 6 bases, and the junction held 6 bases outside the gene matches. CDR3 length: 16 amino acids. The CDR3 region has the DNA TGCGCCAGCAGCTTGTCGAGACTAGCGGGGGACGATACGCAGTATTTT. Protein product: CASSLSRLAGDDTQYF.

This clonotype was detected only a few times. The gene calls are TRBV24-1 and TRBJ2-3; D is unclear. The V gene's germline CDR1 is KGHDR and CDR2 SFDVKD. CDR3 length equals 12 residues. V dropped 7 bases and J dropped 2 bases, with 6 bases sitting between them. The CDR3 loop reads CATSHTTDTQYF. CDR3 nucleotides: TGTGCCACCAGCCACACCACAGATACGCAGTATTTT.

The gene calls are TRBV5-4 and TRBJ1-1, with D unresolved. The V end was cut by 0 bases, the J end by 0 bases, with 9 bases between. Germline V lookup: CDR1 SGHNT, CDR2 YYREEE (reference sequence). CDR3 length: 15 residues. This chain's CDR3 is CASSLAAGLNTEAFF. CDR3 bases: TGTGCCAGCAGCTTGGCCGCGGGGTTGAACACTGAAGCTTTCTTT.

This clonotype appeared a few times. This sequence joins TRBV6-1 and TRBJ1-3; D unresolved. Trimming shortened V by 2 bases and J by 1 base, and 6 bases separated the two germline ends. The V gene's germline CDR1 is MNHNS and CDR2 SASEGT. This CDR3 comprises 14 residues. The CDR3 sequence is CASSERSSGNTIYF. The CDR3 DNA sequence: TGTGCCAGCAGTGAAAGGTCTTCTGGAAACACCATATATTTT.

This clonotype was seen at least ten times. This chain connects TRBV27 to TRBJ1-1; no clear D gene. With 7 bases removed from V and 1 base from J, the gap between germline ends came to 16 bases. Germline V gene lookup returns CDR1 MNHEY and CDR2 SMNVEV (reference sequence). The CDR3 has 15 amino acids. CDR3 nucleotides: TGTGCCAGCAAGGGTGGAGGGTTCTCGAACACTGAAGCTTTCTTT. It encodes CASKGGGFSNTEAFF.